Presented here are 27 T cell receptor beta chains from one specimen sequenced in a study of blood T cell repertoires in COVID-19. The protocol was immunoSEQ multiplex PCR, while the TCRdb copy is restricted to in-frame clones and leaves out a portion. The data hold approximately 230,000 clones, with roughly 80% observed a single time. Specimen: peripheral blood. These receptors originate from a man aged 80 or over with acute or convalescent COVID-19.

The chain uses TRBV18 and TRBJ1-2; a possible D gene is TRBD1 (6 bases). CDR3 size: 16 residues. Deletions cut 4 bases from V and 7 bases from J, with 22 bases between. Germline V CDR1 and CDR2: KGHSH, LQKENI. The CDR3 nucleotides read TGTGCCAGCTCACAAACTTGGCTTACAGGGTCAGGTGGCTACACCTTC. It encodes CASSQTWLTGSGGYTF.

This chain links TRBV6-1 with TRBJ2-1; 15 nucleotides agree with TRBD2. Germline loops: CDR1 MNHNS, CDR2 SASEGT. The CDR3 contains 19 residues. With V trimmed by 3 bases and J by 0 bases, 6 bases remained unmatched. CDR3 region: CASSDGTSGGLSSYNEQFF. For the CDR3, the DNA is TGTGCCAGCAGTGACGGGACTAGCGGGGGGCTGAGCTCCTACAATGAGCAGTTCTTC.

The chain joins TRBV3-1 (or the pseudogene TRBV3-2) to TRBJ1-3, with D unclear. Germline CDR1 is LGHDT and CDR2 is YNNKEL (reference sequence). CDR3 length: 15 amino acids. Between the trimmed V and J ends, which lost 5 bases and 2 bases, there was a span of 13 bases. CDR3 residues: CASSTTRSTGNTIYF. CDR3 nucleotide sequence: TGTGCCAGCAGCACCACGAGGAGTACTGGAAACACCATATATTTT.

The rearrangement links TRBV4-1 to TRBJ1-6; 9 bases match TRBD1. Trimming at V came to 4 bases and at J to 7 bases, leaving 8 bases not matched to a gene. CDR3 length: 16 residues. The germline V gene encodes CDR1 MGHRA and CDR2 YSYEKL. This CDR3 is CASSPGTGLFNSPLHF. The CDR3 DNA is TGCGCCAGCAGCCCGGGGACAGGGCTCTTCAATTCACCCCTCCACTTT.

This chain links TRBV18 with TRBJ2-1; TRBD1 aligns across 8 bases. CDR1 is KGHSH and CDR2 is LQKENI in the germline V gene. There are 15 residues in the CDR3. Germline trimming cut 6 bases from V and 4 bases from J; bases unmatched to any gene: 8. The CDR3 sequence: CASSHGQGSYNEQFF. The CDR3 region has the DNA TGTGCCAGCTCTCACGGACAGGGATCGTACAATGAGCAGTTCTTC.

The chain uses TRBV5-4 and TRBJ2-7; 11 bases fit TRBD2. Germline trimming cut 3 bases from V and 5 bases from J; bases unmatched to any gene: 10. In germline, CDR1 is SGHNT, CDR2 YYREEE (reference sequence). The CDR3 loop spans 16 amino acids. The CDR3 bases are TGTGCCAGCAGCTCAGGACTAGCGGGTGCCTATCACGAGCAGTACTTC. Amino acid sequence: CASSSGLAGAYHEQYF.

This chain links TRBV7-9 with TRBJ2-7, with D perhaps matching TRBD1 (5 bases). Germline values: CDR1 SEHNR, CDR2 FQNEAQ (reference sequence). With 4 bases removed from V and 3 bases from J, the gap between germline ends came to 25 bases. This CDR3 region has 18 residues. The chain's CDR3 is CASSSTPSPGIISYEQYF. As DNA, the CDR3 is TGTGCCAGCAGCTCCACCCCCTCGCCAGGGATAATAAGCTACGAGCAGTACTTC.

The chain has TRBV28 and TRBJ1-4; D is unresolved. Looked up from germline, CDR1 is MDHEN and CDR2 is SYDVKM. This CDR3 spans 15 amino acids. V gave up 6 bases and J gave up 8 bases, with 19 bases separating them. CDR3 bases: TGTGCCAGCAGCCGCCCACGGGTGGCTAGGGAAAAACTGTTTTTT. Residues: CASSRPRVAREKLFF.

The chain uses TRBV7-9 and TRBJ2-1; 11 bases fit TRBD2. The CDR3 runs to 18 residues. CDR1 is SEHNR, CDR2 FQNEAQ, per germline (reference sequence). V trimming: 1 base; J trimming: 2 bases; junction bases outside the gene matches: 7. The CDR3 sequence is CASSLVLILAGAYNEQFF. CDR3 nucleotide sequence: TGTGCCAGCAGCTTAGTCTTAATACTAGCGGGGGCCTACAATGAGCAGTTCTTC.

The rearrangement uses TRBV4-2 and TRBJ2-7, with a possible D match to TRBD2 (6 bases). CDR1 is LGHNA, CDR2 YNFKEQ, per germline. V was clipped by 0 bases and J by 3 bases, with 15 bases between them. This CDR3 is built from 16 residues. The CDR3 reads CASSQDFGGVRYEQYF. CDR3 in DNA: TGTGCCAGCAGCCAAGATTTCGGCGGGGTTCGCTACGAGCAGTACTTC.

This chain connects TRBV6-5 to TRBJ2-7; weak D call: TRBD2 (6 bases). The CDR3 runs to 15 residues. V shed 7 bases and J shed 2 bases, with 18 bases lying between them. The germline V gene encodes CDR1 MNHEY and CDR2 SVGAGI. CDR3 DNA: TGTGCCAGCAAAGCTATTCCGGGACTCCCCTACGAGCAGTACTTC. This translates into CASKAIPGLPYEQYF.

The chain uses TRBV19 and TRBJ2-3; no firm D call. Germline CDR1 is LNHDA and CDR2 is SQIVND (reference sequence). The CDR3 is made up of 15 amino acids. V shed 3 bases and J shed 2 bases, with 12 bases lying between them. CDR3 bases: TGTGCCAGTAGTATCGGCAAAGGAGTCACAGATACGCAGTATTTT. Translation: CASSIGKGVTDTQYF.

The rearrangement links TRBV11-1 to TRBJ1-1; D not resolved. V lost 3 bases, J lost 6 bases, and 11 bases lay in between. The CDR3 spans 13 residues. CDR1 SGHAT and CDR2 FQDESV come from the germline V gene (reference sequence). CDR3 region: CASSFGQASEAFF. The CDR3 DNA follows: TGTGCCAGCAGCTTTGGGCAGGCCTCTGAAGCTTTCTTT.

The rearrangement uses TRBV5-1 and TRBJ1-6, with 7 bases that match TRBD1. The CDR3 runs to 14 residues. Per germline, CDR1 SGHRS and CDR2 YFSETQ. After removal of 0 bases from V and 11 bases from J, the junction contained 5 bases not matched to a gene. The CDR3 here is CASSLGRGYTPLHF. The CDR3 DNA follows: TGCGCCAGCAGCTTGGGCAGGGGGTACACACCCCTCCACTTT.

This clone has just a few counts. The CDR3 sequence: CASSPGLAGGQETQYF. CDR3 DNA: TGTGCCAGCAGTCCGGGACTAGCGGGAGGGCAAGAGACCCAGTACTTC. V gene TRBV2 combines with J gene TRBJ2-5, with TRBD2 matching over 16 bases. Germline trimming cut 5 bases from V and 2 bases from J; bases unmatched to any gene: 2. This CDR3 region has 16 residues. Germline V gene sequence: CDR1 SNHLY, CDR2 FYNNEI.

CDR3 in DNA: TGTGCCATCAGTGAGGGTCAGGGGACCGAAGCTTTCTTT. Its protein product is CAISEGQGTEAFF. The genes are TRBV10-3 and TRBJ1-1; maybe TRBD1 (6 bases). V gave up 2 bases and J gave up 8 bases, with 12 bases separating them. This CDR3 has 13 residues. In germline, CDR1 is ENHRY, CDR2 SYGVKD.

This clone was seen ten or more times. The V call is TRBV11-2, the J call TRBJ1-2, with 7 bases lining up with TRBD1. The J segment lost 5 bases and the V segment lost 8 bases, leaving 17 bases of the junction unmatched. The CDR3 extends over 16 amino acids. Germline lookup yields CDR1 SGHAT and CDR2 FQNNGV. The CDR3, as DNA: TGTGCCAGCTGTCTAGGACAGGCGGCGTTTCTTTATGGCTACACCTTC. Translated, it gives CASCLGQAAFLYGYTF.

The V and J genes are TRBV28 and TRBJ2-3, with D perhaps TRBD2 (6 bases). The V gene's germline CDR1 is MDHEN and CDR2 SYDVKM. CDR3 length: 15 residues. V was pared by 7 bases and J by 0 bases, with 14 bases between. Here the CDR3 DNA reads TGTGCCAGCACCCTGCGGGGCAGTAGCACAGATACGCAGTATTTT. This encodes CASTLRGSSTDTQYF.

The chain has TRBV21-1 and TRBJ1-6; the DNA was not compared with TRBD1, the D call given in the table. TRBV21-1 is described as a pseudogene. The CDR3 consists of 17 residues. The CDR3, as DNA: TGTGCCAGCAGCAAAGTGGGGCCAAGCTCCTATAATTCACCCCTCCACTTT. Translated, it gives CASSKVGPSSYNSPLHF.

The V gene is TRBV23-1, the J gene TRBJ2-7; 8 positions match TRBD1. TRBV23-1 is known as an ORF, though its function is uncertain. This CDR3 is built from 14 residues. V lost 2 bases, J lost 3 bases, and 3 bases stayed unmatched. The CDR3 DNA follows: TGCGCCAGCAGTCAACCTGGACAGGGCTACGAGCAGTACTTC. This translates into CASSQPGQGYEQYF.

This chain uses TRBV6-5 with TRBJ2-5; a weak D match, TRBD1 (5 bases). The CDR3 consists of 15 residues. Per the germline V gene, CDR1 is MNHEY and CDR2 is SVGAGI. With 0 bases removed from V and 5 bases from J, the gap between germline ends came to 13 bases. CDR3 sequence: CASSYSKQAGETQYF. In DNA, the CDR3 is TGTGCCAGCAGTTACTCGAAACAGGCTGGGGAGACCCAGTACTTC.

The V call is TRBV10-3, the J call TRBJ2-7, with a weak D call TRBD2 (7 bases). The germline gives CDR1 ENHRY, CDR2 SYGVKD. CDR3 length equals 15 residues. V was pared by 8 bases and J by 0 bases, with 17 bases between. As DNA, the CDR3 is TGTGCCATCGGGCGAGGGGGAGGGAGCTCCTACGAGCAGTACTTC. It yields the protein CAIGRGGGSSYEQYF.

The rearrangement uses TRBV29-1 and TRBJ2-3; no firm D call. Germline V CDR1 and CDR2: SQVTM, ANQGSEA. The V gene lost 5 bases and the J gene lost 0 bases, with 9 bases spanning the gap. The CDR3 runs 13 residues. Written as DNA, the CDR3 is TGCAGCGTTCGTCCTTCTAGCACAGATACGCAGTATTTT. It encodes CSVRPSSTDTQYF.

The chain has TRBV28 and TRBJ1-1; perhaps TRBD1 as D (6 bases). The V gene's germline CDR1 is MDHEN and CDR2 SYDVKM. This CDR3 has 16 residues. V lost 5 bases, J lost 5 bases, and 21 bases lay in between. The CDR3 loop reads CASSLINRVRGTEAFF. The CDR3 DNA follows: TGTGCCAGCAGTCTTATTAACAGGGTACGAGGGACTGAAGCTTTCTTT. The complete variable domain, with remaining parts taken from reference TRBV28 and TRBJ1-1, reads DVKVTQSSRYLVKRTGEKVFLECVQDMDHENMFWYRQDPGLGLRLIYFSYDVKMKEKGDIPEGYSVSREKKERFSLILESASTNQTSMYLCASSLINRVRGTEAFFGQGTRLTVV.

This clone was found a few times. This rearrangement joins TRBV5-1 to TRBJ2-2; D is ambiguous. Germline V gene data show CDR1 as SGHRS and CDR2 as YFSETQ. Trimming removed 0 bases from V and 4 bases from J, with 7 bases in between. The CDR3 totals 14 residues. The CDR3 DNA is TGCGCCAGCAGCTTGGCCCGCGTCACCGGGGAGCTGTTTTTT. Protein product: CASSLARVTGELFF.

This clone occurred a few times. The chain combines TRBV18 with TRBJ2-1, with 9 bases matching TRBD2. The CDR3 has 14 residues. The J segment lost 5 bases and the V segment lost 4 bases, leaving 3 bases of the junction unmatched. CDR1 KGHSH and CDR2 LQKENI come from the germline V gene. The CDR3 sequence: CASSRAGGNNEQFF. The CDR3 DNA reads as TGTGCCAGCTCACGAGCGGGGGGCAACAATGAGCAGTTCTTC.

This clone was observed a handful of times. The V gene is TRBV5-1, the J gene TRBJ1-1; D is unclear. Germline V lookup: CDR1 SGHRS, CDR2 YFSETQ. Trimming removed 0 bases at V and 0 bases at J, with 6 bases between. The CDR3 runs to 14 residues. Here the CDR3 DNA reads TGCGCCAGCAGCTTGGACACATTGAACACTGAAGCTTTCTTT. Protein: CASSLDTLNTEAFF.